The 14 T cell receptor beta chains below were found in one sample sequenced in a study of cytomegalovirus exposure and HLA in healthy donors. PCR employed 60 Vbeta and 13 Jbeta primers. This table comes from immunoSEQ multiplex PCR, and its TCRdb copy is limited to in-frame clones, with some not included. The sample carries 110,000 to 150,000 clones, 77% recorded once. Sample: PBMCs. These receptors came from a male donor in good health and CMV-seronegative.

The rearrangement uses TRBV5-6 and TRBJ1-1; TRBD1 is a possible D gene (6 bases). This CDR3 comprises 12 residues. Germline values: CDR1 SGHDT, CDR2 YYEEEE. The V and J ends lost 3 bases and 5 bases respectively, with 8 bases between them. The CDR3 sequence is CASSSQGTEAFF. Written as DNA, the CDR3 is TGTGCCAGCAGCTCACAGGGAACTGAAGCTTTCTTT.

This chain joins TRBV2 and TRBJ1-2; no definite D call. The CDR3 sequence is 15 residues long. The germline V gene encodes CDR1 SNHLY and CDR2 FYNNEI. Trimming left V 5 bases short and J 4 bases short, with 17 bases between. The DNA of the CDR3 is TGTGCCAGCAGTCCCCCCTTTCACGACATCTATGGCTACACCTTC. Its translation is CASSPPFHDIYGYTF.

The V gene is TRBV2, the J gene TRBJ1-5; 9 positions match TRBD1. The CDR3 is made up of 14 amino acids. V lost 5 bases and J lost 4; bases outside the gene matches: 3. Germline CDR1 and CDR2: SNHLY and FYNNEI. The CDR3 sequence is CASSSGQGNQPQHF. Written as DNA, the CDR3 is TGTGCCAGCAGTTCAGGACAGGGGAATCAGCCCCAGCATTTT.

This clone turned up a few times. V and J are TRBV18 and TRBJ2-7, with TRBD1 matching 10 bases. Trimming cost V 2 bases and J 5 bases; bases outside gene matches: 6. CDR3 length: 15 amino acids. CDR1 is KGHSH and CDR2 is LQKENI in the germline V gene. The CDR3 region is CASSPSTGGVNEQYF. The CDR3 DNA reads TGTGCCAGCTCACCATCGACAGGGGGCGTCAACGAGCAGTACTTC.

V usage is TRBV9 and J usage is TRBJ2-1; 9 positions agree with TRBD2. Trimming took 0 bases from V and 3 from J; bases not matched to a gene: 1. CDR3 length equals 15 residues. Germline assignment: CDR1 SGDLS and CDR2 YYNGEE. DNA of the CDR3: TGTGCCAGCAGCGTAGAGACTAGCGGCTACAATGAGCAGTTCTTC. It translates to CASSVETSGYNEQFF.

The V and J genes are TRBV7-3 and TRBJ1-1; TRBD1 aligns across 7 bases. The CDR3 is 15 residues long. J gave up 5 bases and V 1 base, and 7 bases lay outside the gene matches. CDR1 SGHTA and CDR2 FQGTGA come from the germline V gene. The CDR3: CASSLMAGGQTEAFF. In nucleotides, the CDR3 is TGTGCCAGCAGCTTAATGGCAGGGGGACAAACTGAAGCTTTCTTT.

This chain connects TRBV6-1 to TRBJ2-3, with D tentatively TRBD1 (6 bases). Looked up from germline, CDR1 is MNHNS and CDR2 is SASEGT. The CDR3 length is 14 residues. V lost 2 bases and J 6 bases, leaving 12 bases between the germline ends. The CDR3 spells CASSERGGKDTQYF. The CDR3 DNA sequence: TGTGCCAGCAGTGAACGAGGGGGTAAGGATACGCAGTATTTT.

The chain has TRBV5-1 and TRBJ2-1; 13 bases are a match to TRBD2. This CDR3 comprises 20 residues. Germline V gene lookup returns CDR1 SGHRS and CDR2 YFSETQ. J was trimmed by 0 bases and V by 0 bases; bases with no gene match: 9. CDR3 sequence (DNA): TGCGCCAGCAGCTTGGGTGCCGGGACTAGCGGGGCGGGCTCCTACAATGAGCAGTTCTTC. It specifies CASSLGAGTSGAGSYNEQFF. Together with reference TRBV5-1 and TRBJ2-1, the CDR3 gives the full variable domain: KAGVTQTPRYLIKTRGQQVTLSCSPISGHRSVSWYQQTPGQGLQFLFEYFSETQRNKGNFPGRFSGRQFSNSRSEMNVSTLELGDSALYLCASSLGAGTSGAGSYNEQFFGPGTRLTVL.

The chain is built from TRBV14 and TRBJ2-7, with TRBD1 matching over 7 bases. Per germline, CDR1 SGHDN and CDR2 FVKESK. Trimming at V came to 6 bases and at J to 2 bases, leaving 4 bases not matched to a gene. This CDR3 spans 13 amino acids. The CDR3 coding sequence is TGTGCCAGCAGTCTTGACAGGGCCTACGAGCAGTACTTC. This gives the protein CASSLDRAYEQYF.

V usage is TRBV7-9 and J usage is TRBJ1-4, with 10 bases fitting TRBD1. This CDR3 comprises 16 residues. The V segment lost 0 bases and the J segment 10 bases; nucleotides outside the gene matches: 8. The V gene's germline CDR1 is SEHNR and CDR2 FQNEAQ (reference sequence). The CDR3 here is CASSLATTGGAGKLFF. CDR3 bases: TGTGCCAGCAGCTTAGCGACGACAGGGGGCGCGGGAAAACTGTTTTTT.

This chain joins TRBV28 and TRBJ2-5; 8 positions match TRBD2. J gave up 1 base and V 1 base, and 8 bases lay outside the gene matches. The CDR3 has 17 amino acids. Germline V gene lookup returns CDR1 MDHEN and CDR2 SYDVKM. The chain's CDR3 is CASSLSAGGGGQETQYF. The CDR3 DNA follows: TGTGCCAGCAGTTTATCGGCGGGGGGAGGGGGCCAAGAGACCCAGTACTTC.

The chain employs TRBV9 and TRBJ2-2; D may be TRBD1 (5 bases). Trimming pared 0 bases from V and 0 bases from J, leaving 6 bases between. The CDR3 is 15 amino acids. Germline V CDR1 and CDR2: SGDLS, YYNGEE. CDR3 protein: CASSVVGANTGELFF. CDR3 DNA sequence: TGTGCCAGCAGCGTAGTAGGGGCGAACACCGGGGAGCTGTTTTTT.

In DNA form, the CDR3 reads TGCGCCAGCAGCCCCCGGGACAGGTCGAACACCGGGGAGCTGTTTTTT. This gives the protein CASSPRDRSNTGELFF. This chain joins TRBV4-3 and TRBJ2-2; 8 bases align to TRBD1. CDR1 is LGHNA and CDR2 is YSLEER in the germline V gene. V shed 4 bases and J 0 bases; nucleotides not matched to a gene: 4. CDR3 length: 16 residues.

This clone turned up a few times. The chain is built from TRBV6-1 and TRBJ2-4; D is uncertain. Trimming left V 4 bases short and J 6 bases short, with 7 bases between. This CDR3 spans 12 amino acids. Germline V gives CDR1 MNHNS, CDR2 SASEGT. The CDR3 DNA reads as TGTGCCAGCAGTGGGCCCTTAAACATTCAGTACTTC. Protein product: CASSGPLNIQYF.